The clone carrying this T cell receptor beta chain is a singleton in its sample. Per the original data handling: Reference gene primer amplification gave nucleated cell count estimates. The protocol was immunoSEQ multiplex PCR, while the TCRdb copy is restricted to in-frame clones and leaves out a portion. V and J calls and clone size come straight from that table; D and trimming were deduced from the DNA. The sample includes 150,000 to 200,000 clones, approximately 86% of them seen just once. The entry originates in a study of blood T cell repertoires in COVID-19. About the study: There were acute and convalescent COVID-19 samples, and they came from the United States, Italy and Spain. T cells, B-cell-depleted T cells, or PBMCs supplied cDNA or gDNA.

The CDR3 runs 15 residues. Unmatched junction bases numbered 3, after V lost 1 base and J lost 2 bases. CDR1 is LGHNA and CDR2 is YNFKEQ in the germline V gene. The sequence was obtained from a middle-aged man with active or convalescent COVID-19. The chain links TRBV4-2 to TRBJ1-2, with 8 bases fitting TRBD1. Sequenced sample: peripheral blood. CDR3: CASSQATGENYGYTF. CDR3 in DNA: TGTGCCAGCAGCCAAGCGACAGGGGAGAACTATGGCTACACCTTC.